These T cell receptor beta chains were read from a single sample in a study of blood T cells in healthy people across ages. TCRdb recomputed calls from the 5' RACE reads with MiXCR, one row per CDR3 protein. The table shows about 720,000 distinct CDR3 sequences, with approximately 21% occurring only once. Sequencing was performed on blood. The source of these receptors is a man aged 70 or older in good health. Both conserved end residues are part of each CDR3. A D gene is named only where the DNA matches it firmly. Expanded clones get a size class; other rows say once, few or many, or leave the size out.

d_gene: -
abundance: few
v_gene: TRBV13
j_gene: TRBJ2-1
CDR3nt: TGTGCCAGCAGCCCCCGTATCGGTGAGCAGTTCTTC
CDR3aa: CASSPRIGEQFF

d_gene: -
abundance: few
v_gene: TRBV4-2
j_gene: TRBJ1-1
CDR3nt: TGTGCCAGCAGCCAAGAGGGGGCGGGGGGGAGGGCTGAAGCTTTCTTT
CDR3aa: CASSQEGAGGRAEAFF

d_gene: -
abundance: few
v_gene: TRBV11-2
j_gene: TRBJ2-3
CDR3nt: TGTGCCAGCAGCTTAGGTCAGGCCGTGACCGTCACAGATACGCAGTATTTT
CDR3aa: CASSLGQAVTVTDTQYF

d_gene: -
abundance: many
v_gene: TRBV7-2
j_gene: TRBJ2-3
CDR3nt: TGTGCCAGCAGCTTCTGGAGCGGACTCACAGATACGCAGTATTTT
CDR3aa: CASSFWSGLTDTQYF

d_gene: TRBD1
abundance: few
v_gene: TRBV10-3
j_gene: TRBJ1-5
CDR3nt: TGTGCCAACAAACCGGGACAGGGAGGTCAGCCCCAGCATTTT
CDR3aa: CANKPGQGGQPQHF

d_gene: -
abundance: few
v_gene: TRBV15
j_gene: TRBJ2-7
CDR3nt: TGTGCCACCGCGGGACCCTCTCGACGAGAGCAGTACTTC
CDR3aa: CATAGPSRREQYF

d_gene: TRBD1
abundance: -
v_gene: TRBV10-3
j_gene: TRBJ1-2
CDR3nt: TGTGCCATCAGTGAAACAGGGGGAGCCTATGGCTACACCTTC
CDR3aa: CAISETGGAYGYTF

d_gene: -
abundance: -
v_gene: TRBV12-5
j_gene: TRBJ2-3
CDR3nt: TGTGCTAGTGGTCCCCACGGACGTACAGATACGCAGTATTTT
CDR3aa: CASGPHGRTDTQYF

d_gene: TRBD1
abundance: many
v_gene: TRBV9
j_gene: TRBJ1-1
CDR3nt: TGTGCCAGCAGCCCCCGACAGGGGATGAACACTGAAGCTTTCTTT
CDR3aa: CASSPRQGMNTEAFF

d_gene: -
abundance: -
v_gene: TRBV18
j_gene: TRBJ2-7
CDR3nt: TGTGCCAGCTCACCATCCAGGGTTTACGAGCGGTACTTC
CDR3aa: CASSPSRVYERYF

d_gene: -
abundance: few
v_gene: TRBV18
j_gene: TRBJ2-5
CDR3nt: TGTGCCAGCTCACGGGAATATACTAAAGGGACCCAGTACTTC
CDR3aa: CASSREYTKGTQYF

d_gene: -
abundance: -
v_gene: TRBV5-4
j_gene: TRBJ2-3
CDR3nt: TGTGCCAGCAGCTATTCGGATCCCGGTGGTCGCACAGATACGCAGTATTTT
CDR3aa: CASSYSDPGGRTDTQYF

d_gene: -
abundance: many
v_gene: TRBV2
j_gene: TRBJ2-1
CDR3nt: TGTGCCCTACAGGGCAGCTCCTACAATGAGCAGTTCTTC
CDR3aa: CALQGSSYNEQFF

d_gene: -
abundance: few
v_gene: TRBV5-1
j_gene: TRBJ1-4
CDR3nt: TGCGCCAGCAGCTTGGCCGGGCAGAAGGGGGAAAAACTGTTTTTT
CDR3aa: CASSLAGQKGEKLFF

d_gene: TRBD1
abundance: -
v_gene: TRBV7-9
j_gene: TRBJ1-2
CDR3nt: TGTGCCAGCAGCTTAGGGGACAGCATTAACTATGGCTACACCTTC
CDR3aa: CASSLGDSINYGYTF

d_gene: -
abundance: -
v_gene: TRBV7-9
j_gene: TRBJ2-3
CDR3nt: TGTGCCAGCAGCTTCTTCCTGGAGGGAGATACGCAGTATTTT
CDR3aa: CASSFFLEGDTQYF

d_gene: -
abundance: -
v_gene: TRBV29-1
j_gene: TRBJ2-1
CDR3nt: TGCGGCGTTCTCCCTAGGGGTCCCTACAATGAGCAGTTCTTC
CDR3aa: CGVLPRGPYNEQFF

d_gene: -
abundance: few
v_gene: TRBV5-1
j_gene: TRBJ1-1
CDR3nt: TGCGCCAGCAGCTTTTCCTCGGGAAGTGGCACTGAAGCTTTCTTT
CDR3aa: CASSFSSGSGTEAFF

d_gene: -
abundance: few
v_gene: TRBV28
j_gene: TRBJ2-3
CDR3nt: TGTGCCAGCGTCTCCTCAGGGAGCACAGATACGCAGTATTTT
CDR3aa: CASVSSGSTDTQYF